This T cell receptor (beta chain) was documented in a study of blood T cell repertoires in COVID-19 (dated by TCRdb to 2018 to 2021). Some background on the complete study: The collaborator samples originated in the United States, Italy and Spain and spanned the acute and convalescent phases of COVID-19. The material from the prospective study consisted of cDNA or gDNA derived from T cells, B-cell-depleted T cells, or PBMCs. Subjects who had been exposed to COVID-19, were actively infected with it, or had recovered from it provided the deeply sampled blood TCRbeta repertoires that made up the dataset. The repertoires were released in a freely available public database intended as a resource for research on the immune response to SARS-CoV-2. The samples were drawn from the first 160 participants of the ongoing ImmuneRACE study and from roughly 1,300 subjects provided by 6 global collaborators. Nearly every sample came with metadata listing a de-identified subject ID, COVID-19 status, age in years and sex. Where available, HLA class I and class II types were obtained from metadata supplied by the sample provider rather than from assay-based typing.

With regard to this clone: Its antigen is not yet known. No base quality values were provided; no much bigger clone lies one nucleotide off.

TCRbeta CDR3 regions were amplified from genomic DNA by means of the immunoSEQ Assay, a bias-controlled multiplex PCR. Regarding the original processing steps: Within the assay, amplification of reference gene primers was used to estimate how many nucleated cells each sample contained. To quantify the absolute abundance of each unique TCRbeta CDR3 rearrangement, sequence reads were collapsed and filtered. Productive Simpson clonality was computed per sample as the square root of Simpson's diversity index over productive rearrangements. In its TCRdb copy, this immuneACCESS table keeps in-frame sequences only and misses some clones. Where compared with another copy, unresolved V genes explain less than half of these, and the others have no known cause. D and trimming were read from the DNA, whereas the V and J calls and clone size are those reported in that table. The sample table lists a few hundred thousand clones, 82% of them with a count of one. Around 3.4% of the sample is taken by the ten largest.

Whole blood was collected in K2EDTA tubes by collaborating institutions according to the institutions' own protocols. For TCRbeta analysis, collaborators shipped samples as frozen whole blood, isolated PBMCs, or DNA extracted from either of those sample types. What the authors observed across the whole study: The quantity of clinical and demographic metadata differed by source and by participant and was supplied without curation.

Sequencing was done on a sample of peripheral blood. This sequence originates from a woman in her late teens or twenties with acute or convalescent COVID-19.

The sequenced DNA: TGTGCCAGCAATTGGGCTAGCGGCTACAATGAGCAGTTCTTC. Its translation is CASNWASGYNEQFF. Recombination connected TRBV28 to TRBJ2-1; 7 bases in the middle match TRBD2. CDR1 and CDR2, per the germline V gene, are MDHEN and SYDVKM. Measured from the cysteine to the phenylalanine, the CDR3 is 14 residues long. Left in the record is the CDR3 DNA by itself, 42 bases read in frame from the first base. V is trimmed back by 7 bases and J by 3 bases, and the junction contains 6 bases that no gene match accounts for.